This T cell receptor (beta chain) originates from a study of post-analysis software for immune sequencing data. Study summary: The disease courses covered relapsing-remitting, secondary progressive and progressive-relapsing multiple sclerosis.

Study findings and constraints: Samples sharing a preparation batch grouped tightly together when assessed by F measure. Significantly decreased normalized Chao1 diversity was recorded for multiple sclerosis patients relative to controls. Elevated frequency relative to controls characterized four or five TRBV segments in patients, TRBV5-6, TRBV5-1 and TRBV20-1 among them.

TCR beta libraries were prepared from cDNA with unique molecular identifiers. T cells, about 0.9 to 11 million of them, yielded about 500,000 cDNA molecules. TCRdb re-called the PCR reads through MiXCR, storing one row per CDR3 protein. This table holds a few hundred thousand distinct CDR3 sequences, roughly 46% found once. Germline loops: CDR1 MNHNS, CDR2 SASEGT. This CDR3 contains 15 residues. As concerns this clonotype: Antigen unknown.

The sequencing sample was made of blood. The chain joins TRBV6-1 to TRBJ2-7; maybe TRBD1 (6 bases). The J call may be incorrect, as the DNA end agrees better with TRBJ2-5. The sequence came from a girl aged 5-17 years with multiple sclerosis. CDR3 in DNA: TGTGCCAGCAGTGATTGGACGCAGGGGAAAGAGACCCAGTACTTC. It encodes CASSDWTQGKETQYF.